This T cell receptor (beta chain) was recovered during a study of T-cell memory formation after mild COVID-19 (dated by TCRdb to about 2021). For the wider study: Most TCR sequence clusters were specific to one of the two donors. In a couple of donors, T-cell clones that expanded and contracted after mild COVID-19 were tracked by sequencing TCRalpha and TCRbeta repertoires over time. The cohort was made up of two young adult volunteers, one female and one male, who were previously healthy. Study-level results and caveats: Contracting CD4+ clones were found mainly in CM and EM memory subsets, while CD8+ clones were enriched in EMRA. The study covered only a couple of mild cases, and larger cohorts including severe cases with pre-infection samples were considered necessary. Clones that contracted from day 15 to 85 showed balanced CD4/CD8 phenotypes, whereas a second wave of clones that expanded from day 15 to 37 leaned towards CD4+. SARS-CoV-2 specificity of the second-wave clones peaking on day 37 was not confirmed. The detection of some responding clones in pre-infection memory suggests that pre-existing cross-reactive memory T cells joined the SARS-CoV-2 response.

Ficoll-Paque density gradient centrifugation was the method used to isolate PBMCs. This clonotype was observed a handful of times. Its antigen remains unidentified. There are no base qualities to consult, and no much larger clone falls within one base. TCRdb shows the sequencer as Illumina NovaSeq 6000. TCRalpha and TCRbeta cDNA libraries were built by 5'RACE with constant-segment primers, adding sample barcodes and unique molecular identifiers. RNA was extracted from every sample with Trizol reagent. Library amplification was performed in two PCR steps, and a second sample barcode and Illumina TruSeq adapters were introduced in the second step. Sequencing of the libraries was done on an Illumina NovaSeq, producing 2 x 150 bp paired-end reads. The original methods were these. Reads were demultiplexed and collapsed into UMI-guided consensus sequences with migec v1.2.7. Using mixcr v2.1.11, UMI consensuses were aligned to TRA and TRB V and J templates and then assembled into clonotypes. Clonotypes were classified as expanded or contracted when called significant by both edgeR and NoisET, with noise models trained on biological replicates. For edgeR calls, the thresholds were a false discovery rate-adjusted p below 0.01 and a log2 fold-change of 1. As an exploratory analysis of dynamics, PCA with hierarchical clustering was applied to max-normalized trajectories of the 1000 most abundant clonotypes. Each responding clone was given a CD4 or CD8 phenotype based on the CD4+ and CD8+ repertoires, which had been sequenced separately. TCRdb took the public reads, trimmed them with fastp at Q25, ran MiXCR for clone calling and kept in-frame beta chains. Under each unique CDR3 protein, matching rows form one entry showing the most common genes and DNA. V and J calls and clone size were set by TCRdb, not the authors. Here the sample has hundreds of thousands of distinct CDR3 sequences; approximately 29% occur a single time. The leading ten clones occupy roughly 14% of the sample.

Looking up the germline V gene yields CDR1 ENHRY and CDR2 SYGVKD. Unmatched junction bases come to 2, with V trimmed by 7 bases and J by 1 base. From cysteine to phenylalanine, the CDR3 is 13 amino acids long. CDR3 DNA only is kept here, 39 bases in frame from base 1. Sequencing was done on a sample of PBMCs or a T cell subset sorted from them (not recorded which). The clonotype was recovered from an adult woman who had mild COVID-19 (a few samples of this study predate the infection). The sample titles of this study are shuffled in the database, so cell type and time point are left out; the donor was told from shared clones. In this chain, TRBV10-3 is recombined with TRBJ2-7; TRBD2 aligns with 9 central bases. The nucleotide sequence reads TGTGCCATCAATGCGGGGGGGTCCTACGAGCAGTACTTC. Its amino acids are CAINAGGSYEQYF.